This T cell receptor (beta chain) was obtained from a study of T-cell reconstitution after alpha-beta-depleted transplantation in children. At least ten counts were recorded for this clonotype. The antigen remains unidentified. Findings of the study overall: T-cell numbers and diversity, one year after transplant, stemmed largely from T cells that were newly produced. Alpha-beta T cells about two months after transplant reportedly derived from several hundred expanded graft clones. Some patients showed high day-60 TCRbeta diversity, which derived from surviving recipient T cells and thymic progenitors.

Unique molecular identifiers were incorporated when the TCRbeta library was constructed. TCRdb re-called the PCR reads with MiXCR, one entry per CDR3 protein. Among around 17,000 distinct CDR3 sequences listed, just over 5% were seen once. CDR3 length equals 16 residues. Germline V gives CDR1 KGHDR, CDR2 SFDVKD. Trimming took 8 bases from V and 0 from J, leaving 15 bases between them. This clonotype originated in a boy aged 5-17 years with acute lymphoblastic leukemia, due to receive a stem cell transplant. Source: PBMCs, taken before TCRalphabeta/CD19-depleted stem cell transplant. The chain links TRBV24-1 to TRBJ2-2; D call uncertain. CDR3 loop: CATKSSSTANTGELFF. CDR3 in DNA: TGTGCCACCAAAAGCTCCAGCACCGCGAACACCGGGGAGCTGTTTTTT.